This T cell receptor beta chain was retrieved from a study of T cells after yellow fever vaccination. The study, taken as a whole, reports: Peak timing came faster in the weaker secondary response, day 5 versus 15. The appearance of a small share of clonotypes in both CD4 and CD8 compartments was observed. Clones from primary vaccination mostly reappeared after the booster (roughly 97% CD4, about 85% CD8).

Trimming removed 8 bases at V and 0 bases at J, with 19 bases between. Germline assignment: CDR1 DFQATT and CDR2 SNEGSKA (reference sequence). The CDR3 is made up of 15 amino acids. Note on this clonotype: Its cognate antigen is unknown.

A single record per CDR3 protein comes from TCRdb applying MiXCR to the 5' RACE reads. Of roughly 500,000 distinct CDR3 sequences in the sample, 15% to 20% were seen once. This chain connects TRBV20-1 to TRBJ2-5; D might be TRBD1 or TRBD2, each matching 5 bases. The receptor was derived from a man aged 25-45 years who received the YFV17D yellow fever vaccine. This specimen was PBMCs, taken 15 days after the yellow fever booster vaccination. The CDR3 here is CSRRDLQRYQETQYF. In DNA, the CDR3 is TGCAGTAGAAGGGACCTACAGCGGTACCAAGAGACCCAGTACTTC.